The table lists the clone carrying this TCR beta chain with many counts. The data are from a study of identical twins. Unique molecular identifiers were in the cDNA, with template-switch universal primer binding. TCRdb called the 5' RACE reads again in MiXCR, with one record for every CDR3 protein. This sample has approximately 690,000 distinct CDR3 sequences, with around 6% found just once. Every one of the donors was a healthy Caucasian. The germline V gene has CDR1 SQVTM and CDR2 ANQGSEA. The CDR3 is made up of 16 amino acids. Trimming took 4 bases from V and 3 from J; bases not matched to a gene: 12.

The chain is built from TRBV29-1 and TRBJ1-2, with 9 bases matching TRBD1. This TCR derives from a man aged 18 to 30 in good health. Sequencing was carried out using naive T cells sorted from blood. The chain's CDR3 is CSVGDRADLRDYGYTF. In DNA, the CDR3 is TGCAGCGTTGGGGACAGGGCCGACCTGAGGGACTATGGCTACACCTTC.